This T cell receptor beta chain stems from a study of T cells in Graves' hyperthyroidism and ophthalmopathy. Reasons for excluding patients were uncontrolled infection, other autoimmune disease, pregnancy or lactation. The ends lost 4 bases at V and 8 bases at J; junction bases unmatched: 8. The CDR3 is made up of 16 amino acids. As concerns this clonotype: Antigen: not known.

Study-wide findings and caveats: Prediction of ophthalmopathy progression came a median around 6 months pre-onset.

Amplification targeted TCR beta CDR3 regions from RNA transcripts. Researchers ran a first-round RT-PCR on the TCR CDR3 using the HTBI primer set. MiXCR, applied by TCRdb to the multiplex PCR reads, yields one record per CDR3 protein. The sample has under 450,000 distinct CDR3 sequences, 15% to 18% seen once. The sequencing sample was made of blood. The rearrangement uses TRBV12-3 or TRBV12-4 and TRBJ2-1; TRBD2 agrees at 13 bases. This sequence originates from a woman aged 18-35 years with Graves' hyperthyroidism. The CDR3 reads CASSYSRTSGSDEQFF. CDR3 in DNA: TGTGCCAGCAGTTACTCTCGGACTAGCGGGAGTGATGAGCAGTTCTTC.